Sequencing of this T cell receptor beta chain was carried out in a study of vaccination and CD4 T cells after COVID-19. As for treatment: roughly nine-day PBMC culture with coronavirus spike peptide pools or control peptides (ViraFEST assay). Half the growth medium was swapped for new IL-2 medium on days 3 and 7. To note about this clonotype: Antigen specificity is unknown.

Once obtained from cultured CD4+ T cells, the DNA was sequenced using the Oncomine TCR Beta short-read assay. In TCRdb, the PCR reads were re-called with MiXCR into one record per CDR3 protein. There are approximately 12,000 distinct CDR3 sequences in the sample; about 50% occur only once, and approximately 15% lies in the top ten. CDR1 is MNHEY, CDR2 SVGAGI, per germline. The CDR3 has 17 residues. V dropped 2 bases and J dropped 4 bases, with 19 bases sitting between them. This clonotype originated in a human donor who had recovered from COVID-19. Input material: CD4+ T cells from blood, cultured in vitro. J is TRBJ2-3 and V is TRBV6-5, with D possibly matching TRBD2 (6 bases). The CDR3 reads CASSYVVGRGRSDTQYF. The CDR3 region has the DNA TGTGCCAGCAGTTACGTAGTGGGACGGGGGAGGTCAGATACGCAGTATTTT.